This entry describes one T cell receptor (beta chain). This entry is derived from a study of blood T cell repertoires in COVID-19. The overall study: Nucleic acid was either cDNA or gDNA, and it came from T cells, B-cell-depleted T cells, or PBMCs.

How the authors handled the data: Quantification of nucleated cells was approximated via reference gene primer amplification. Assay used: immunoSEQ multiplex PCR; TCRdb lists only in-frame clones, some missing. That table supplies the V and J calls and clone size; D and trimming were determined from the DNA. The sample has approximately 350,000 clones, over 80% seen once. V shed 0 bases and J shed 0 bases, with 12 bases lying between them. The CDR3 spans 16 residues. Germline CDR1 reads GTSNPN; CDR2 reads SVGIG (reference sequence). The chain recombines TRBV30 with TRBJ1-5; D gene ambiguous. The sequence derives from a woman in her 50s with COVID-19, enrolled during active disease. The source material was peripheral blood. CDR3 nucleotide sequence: TGTGCCTGGAGTGTGGGCAGCCTCAATAGCAATCAGCCCCAGCATTTT. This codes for CAWSVGSLNSNQPQHF.